The present T cell receptor beta chain was sequenced within a study of T-cell reconstitution after alpha-beta-depleted transplantation in children. During its preparation, the TCRbeta library received unique molecular identifiers. TCRdb independently ran MiXCR on the PCR reads; one entry per CDR3 protein. The sample records 250,000 to 400,000 distinct CDR3 sequences, approximately 23% being singletons. The CDR3 has 15 amino acids. V lost 5 bases and J lost 6, with 20 bases in between. The germline gives CDR1 SGHAT, CDR2 FQNNGV. Specimen: PBMCs, mostly from graft donor cells, collected 180 days after TCRalphabeta/CD19-depleted stem cell transplant. The chain uses TRBV11-2 and TRBJ2-7, with D tentatively TRBD1 (6 bases). The sequence came from a male patient younger than 18 who had a stem cell transplant for acute lymphoblastic leukemia, so the T cells may come from the graft donor. CDR3 amino acids: CASSNRRGQEGEQYF. CDR3 nucleotides: TGTGCCAGCAGCAACCGCAGGGGCCAGGAAGGCGAGCAGTACTTC.